What follows are 10 T cell receptor beta chains derived from one specimen sequenced in a study of multiple sclerosis patients with progressive multifocal leukoencephalopathy (dated by TCRdb to the late 2010s). Receptor amplification or capture employed the immunoSEQ multiplex PCR assay. Entries here come from immuneACCESS through TCRdb and include only in-frame sequences with V and J called. Some clones fail to appear in such tables; in the studies checked, an unresolved V gene covers under half of the shortfall, and the cause of the remainder is unknown. Counted in this sample were roughly 30,000 clones; 85% to 90% of them appeared once. 0.85% to 1.3% of the sample is in the top ten clones. The sample's time point label, decoded: before natalizumab initiation. The sample taken for sequencing was PBMCs. The origin of the receptors is a human donor with multiple sclerosis.

The rearrangement uses TRBV4-2 and TRBJ1-6; weak D call: TRBD1 (5 bases). In germline, CDR1 is LGHNA, CDR2 YNFKEQ. The germline V and J ends were trimmed by 6 bases and 2 bases, with 11 bases remaining between them. The CDR3 sequence is 15 residues long. The CDR3 protein is CASRGGTTYNSPLHF. As DNA, the CDR3 is TGTGCCAGCAGGGGGGGGACCACCTATAATTCACCCCTCCACTTT.

Turning to this clone: Other DNA sequences in the same sample also yield this CDR3. The genes are TRBV9 and TRBJ2-1, with D possibly matching TRBD1 (5 bases). Germline V CDR1 and CDR2: SGDLS, YYNGEE. This CDR3 contains 15 residues. Trimming stripped 0 bases from V and 1 base from J, with 8 bases between. The CDR3 DNA follows: TGTGCCAGCAGCGTAGTAGCAGGGTCCTACAATGAGCAGTTCTTC. It codes for CASSVVAGSYNEQFF.

This rearrangement joins TRBV6-5 to TRBJ1-6, with 7 nucleotides matching TRBD1. Germline CDR1 is MNHEY and CDR2 is SVGAGI. The ends lost 5 bases at V and 7 bases at J; junction bases unmatched: 5. The CDR3 length is 14 residues. CDR3 amino acids: CASSEGAENSPLHF. CDR3 DNA sequence: TGTGCCAGCAGTGAGGGGGCAGAGAATTCACCCCTCCACTTT.

The rearrangement links TRBV28 to TRBJ2-1, with 8 positions matching TRBD1. CDR1 MDHEN and CDR2 SYDVKM come from the germline V gene. This CDR3 spans 14 amino acids. The J segment lost 7 bases and the V segment lost 4 bases, leaving 6 bases of the junction unmatched. CDR3 protein: CASSSRTGRNEQFF. CDR3 bases: TGTGCCAGCAGTTCTCGGACAGGGAGGAATGAGCAGTTCTTC. Drawing the rest from reference TRBV28 and TRBJ2-1, the complete variable domain is DVKVTQSSRYLVKRTGEKVFLECVQDMDHENMFWYRQDPGLGLRLIYFSYDVKMKEKGDIPEGYSVSREKKERFSLILESASTNQTSMYLCASSSRTGRNEQFFGPGTRLTVL.

In DNA form, the CDR3 reads TGCAGTGCTTCAGGGAACACTGAAGCTTTCTTT. This encodes CSASGNTEAFF. This rearrangement joins TRBV20-1 to TRBJ1-1; D gene ambiguous. From germline, CDR1 is DFQATT and CDR2 SNEGSKA (reference sequence). Trimming took 5 bases from V and 1 from J, leaving 5 bases between them. This CDR3 region has 11 residues.

This clone occurred once. The V call is TRBV5-1, the J call TRBJ1-2; D is unresolved. V was clipped by 0 bases and J by 4 bases, with 10 bases between them. Germline CDR1 SGHRS, CDR2 YFSETQ. The CDR3 runs to 14 residues. CDR3 coding DNA: TGCGCCAGCAGCTTGGGAGGAATTAGCTATGGCTACACCTTC. Amino acids: CASSLGGISYGYTF.

The chain couples TRBV29-1 to TRBJ2-7; 8 nucleotides line up with TRBD1. Germline V gene lookup returns CDR1 SQVTM and CDR2 ANQGSEA. The CDR3 is 12 amino acids. J was trimmed by 1 base and V by 7 bases; bases with no gene match: 3. The CDR3 DNA follows: TGCAGCGGAACAGGGGGGTCCTACGAGCAGTACTTC. Translating it yields CSGTGGSYEQYF.

The chain carries TRBV6-6 and TRBJ1-1, with D perhaps TRBD1 (5 bases). Trimming shortened V by 7 bases and J by 6 bases, and 21 bases separated the two germline ends. This CDR3 region has 15 residues. Germline V gene sequence: CDR1 MNHNY, CDR2 SVGAGI (reference sequence). CDR3 sequence reads: CASIPGTGSRAEAFF. The CDR3 DNA reads as TGTGCCAGCATCCCCGGGACGGGGTCGCGGGCTGAAGCTTTCTTT.

The J gene is TRBJ2-5, the V gene TRBV2; maybe TRBD2 (5 bases). Germline assignment: CDR1 SNHLY and CDR2 FYNNEI. CDR3 length: 14 residues. V gave up 6 bases and J gave up 3 bases, with 14 bases separating them. CDR3 DNA sequence: TGTGCCAGCAGGGAACTTAGGGAGAAAGAGACCCAGTACTTC. Translation: CASRELREKETQYF. Combining the CDR3 with reference TRBV2 and TRBJ2-5 gives the whole variable domain EPEVTQTPSHQVTQMGQEVILRCVPISNHLYFYWYRQILGQKVEFLVSFYNNEISEKSEIFDDQFSVERPDGSNFTLKIRSTKLEDSAMYFCASRELREKETQYFGPGTRLLVL.

V usage is TRBV28 and J usage is TRBJ1-4; no clear D. V lost 3 bases and J 7 bases, leaving 9 bases between the germline ends. Germline CDR1 MDHEN, CDR2 SYDVKM. The CDR3 totals 13 residues. In DNA form, the CDR3 reads TGTGCCAGCAGTTTCAGGTTGGGTGAAAAACTGTTTTTT. It specifies CASSFRLGEKLFF.